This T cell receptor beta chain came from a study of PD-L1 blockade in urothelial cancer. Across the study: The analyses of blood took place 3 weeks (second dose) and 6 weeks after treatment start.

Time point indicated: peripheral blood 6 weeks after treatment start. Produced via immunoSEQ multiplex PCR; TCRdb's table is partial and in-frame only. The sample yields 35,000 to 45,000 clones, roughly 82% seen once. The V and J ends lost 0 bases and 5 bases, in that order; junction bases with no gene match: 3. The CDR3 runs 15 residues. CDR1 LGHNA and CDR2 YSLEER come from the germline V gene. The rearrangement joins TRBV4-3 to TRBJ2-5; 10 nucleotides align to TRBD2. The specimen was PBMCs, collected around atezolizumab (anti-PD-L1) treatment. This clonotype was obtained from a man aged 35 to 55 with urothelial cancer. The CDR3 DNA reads TGCGCCAGCAGCCAAGAAACTAGCGGGATGGAGACCCAGTACTTC. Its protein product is CASSQETSGMETQYF.